A single sample is the source of the 27 T cell receptor beta chains below, sequenced in a study of CD8 T cells in ankylosing spondylitis (dated 2017 in TCRdb). Results and caveats for the whole study, not just this receptor: Blood from ankylosing spondylitis patients appeared to be characterized by a TCR beta motif composed of 7 to 9 highly homologous amino acid variants.

Antigen specificity for these receptors is unknown. Receptor amplification or capture employed 5' RACE. TCRdb names Illumina HiSeq 2500 as the instrument used. The public reads were reanalyzed by TCRdb: fastp trimming at Q25, MiXCR alignment, in-frame beta chains only. Each CDR3 protein gets just one entry, which takes the most common genes and DNA from the rows behind it. The sample data list some 800,000 distinct CDR3 sequences, and 12% of these were observed just once. The ten largest clones represent approximately 0.46% of the sample. The sample taken for sequencing was blood, either unsorted or a sorted T cell fraction (not recorded which). These receptors were obtained from a male donor with ankylosing spondylitis.

V and J are TRBV27 and TRBJ1-2, with 7 nucleotides matching TRBD1. The CDR3 runs 13 residues. The junction had 3 bases not matched to a gene; V was cut back by 3 bases and J by 5 bases. Germline-derived CDR1 and CDR2 are MNHEY and SMNVEV (reference sequence). CDR3 coding DNA: TGTGCCAGCAGTTTCAACAGGGGATATGGCTACACCTTC. Amino acid sequence: CASSFNRGYGYTF.

This clonotype has just a few counts. This chain links TRBV7-9 with TRBJ2-7, with D uncertain. CDR1 SEHNR and CDR2 FQNEAQ come from the germline V gene (reference sequence). Trimming shortened V by 2 bases and J by 0 bases, and 8 bases separated the two germline ends. CDR3 length equals 14 residues. CDR3 residues: CASSLFASSYEQYF. CDR3 sequence (DNA): TGTGCCAGCAGCTTATTTGCGTCCTCCTACGAGCAGTACTTC.

There are a few counts of this clonotype. The V call is TRBV29-1, the J call TRBJ2-1; D not certain. Germline CDR1 and CDR2: SQVTM and ANQGSEA. The V end was cut by 5 bases, the J end by 0 bases, with 11 bases between. This CDR3 has 14 amino acids. The CDR3 here is CSVWTESSYNEQFF. The DNA for the CDR3 is TGCAGCGTTTGGACGGAGAGCTCCTACAATGAGCAGTTCTTC.

This clonotype was counted ten times or more. The V gene is TRBV29-1, the J gene TRBJ2-5; D is undetermined. Germline V gene data show CDR1 as SQVTM and CDR2 as ANQGSEA. Trimming pared 1 base from V and 5 bases from J, leaving 23 bases between. CDR3 length: 17 amino acids. CDR3 loop: CSVEGPPDPLPSETQYF. DNA for the CDR3: TGCAGCGTTGAAGGTCCTCCGGATCCCCTACCTAGTGAGACCCAGTACTTC.

The J gene is TRBJ2-3, the V gene TRBV4-3; D perhaps matches TRBD2 (5 bases). Germline V lookup: CDR1 LGHNA, CDR2 YSLEER. The CDR3 covers 16 residues. Trimming shortened V by 1 base and J by 3 bases, and 14 bases separated the two germline ends. The DNA for the CDR3 is TGCGCCAGCAGCCAAGGTTCGGGGTGGGAGACAGATACGCAGTATTTT. This translates into CASSQGSGWETDTQYF.

There are a few counts of this clonotype. The chain recombines TRBV10-3 with TRBJ1-2; D not resolved. CDR1 and CDR2 from the germline V gene are ENHRY and SYGVKD. This CDR3 contains 14 residues. V gave up 6 bases and J gave up 3 bases, with 14 bases separating them. The CDR3 DNA is TGTGCCATCAGCCCCAATGGGGTATACTATGGCTACACCTTC. Amino acids: CAISPNGVYYGYTF.

In this sample, this clonotype turned up many times. The V gene is TRBV29-1, the J gene TRBJ2-4; D remains unclear. CDR1 and CDR2 from the germline V gene are SQVTM and ANQGSEA. Trimming removed 5 bases at V and 7 bases at J, with 15 bases between. The CDR3 covers 13 residues. CDR3 DNA: TGCAGCGTTAAACACGGCACAATCAACATTCAGTACTTC. Protein product: CSVKHGTINIQYF.

This clonotype was observed a few times. V usage is TRBV5-1 and J usage is TRBJ2-1; 7 nucleotides match TRBD2. The CDR3 spans 16 residues. CDR1 SGHRS and CDR2 YFSETQ come from the germline V gene. The trim removed 0 bases at V and 0 bases at J, leaving 3 bases unmatched. The CDR3 sequence is CASSLAWTSSYNEQFF. The CDR3 nucleotides are TGCGCCAGCAGCTTGGCATGGACTAGCTCCTACAATGAGCAGTTCTTC. Based on the CDR3 plus reference TRBV5-1 and TRBJ2-1, the full variable domain is KAGVTQTPRYLIKTRGQQVTLSCSPISGHRSVSWYQQTPGQGLQFLFEYFSETQRNKGNFPGRFSGRQFSNSRSEMNVSTLELGDSALYLCASSLAWTSSYNEQFFGPGTRLTVL.

This clonotype was found a few times. This sequence joins TRBV4-3 and TRBJ1-4; D unresolved. V lost 1 base and J lost 0, with 6 bases in between. The CDR3 consists of 15 residues. The germline CDR1 and CDR2 sequences are LGHNA and YSLEER. DNA for the CDR3: TGCGCCAGCAGCCAAGTTTCGGCAACTAATGAAAAACTGTTTTTT. It codes for CASSQVSATNEKLFF.

This clonotype has more than one count but fewer than ten. The J gene is TRBJ1-1, the V gene TRBV12-3 or TRBV12-4; unclear D gene. This CDR3 region has 13 residues. The V gene lost 1 base and the J gene lost 3 bases, with 6 bases spanning the gap. The CDR3 nucleotides are TGTGCCAGCAGTTTAGTGGGGTACACTGAAGCTTTCTTT. It is translated as CASSLVGYTEAFF.

This chain connects TRBV20-1 to TRBJ1-5, with 9 nucleotides matching TRBD1. The V segment lost 6 bases and the J segment 4 bases; nucleotides outside the gene matches: 7. Germline V gene sequence: CDR1 DFQATT, CDR2 SNEGSKA (reference sequence). The CDR3 extends over 14 amino acids. CDR3 DNA sequence: TGCAGTGCGTACAGGGGGCAGGATAATCAGCCCCAGCATTTT. Translating gives CSAYRGQDNQPQHF.

This clonotype was observed a handful of times. The V call is TRBV7-8, the J call TRBJ2-5, with D perhaps given as TRBD1 or TRBD2 (5 bases each). V shed 5 bases and J shed 3 bases, with 13 bases lying between them. There are 14 residues in the CDR3. Germline V gene lookup returns CDR1 SGHVS and CDR2 FQNEAQ. The CDR3 DNA reads as TGTGCCAGCAGCAAGTCCTGGGGGAAAGAGACCCAGTACTTC. Protein: CASSKSWGKETQYF.

This clonotype was counted between two and nine times. One end of the junction does not line up with germline, which may come from a read error. The gene calls are TRBV28 and TRBJ2-1; no definite D call. The germline V gene has CDR1 MDHEN and CDR2 SYDVKM. The CDR3 spans 12 residues. In nucleotides, the CDR3 is TGTGCCAGCAGTTCCTCCAACAATGAGCAGTTCTTC. Translation: CASSSSNNEQFF.

The chain links TRBV29-1 to TRBJ2-3; D could derive from TRBD1 or TRBD2 (6 bases each). The length of the CDR3 is 13 residues. With 8 bases removed from V and 4 bases from J, the gap between germline ends came to 16 bases. Germline CDR1 is SQVTM and CDR2 is ANQGSEA. DNA for the CDR3: TGCAGCACTAGGGGGAGGCCCCCAGATACGCAGTATTTT. Amino acid sequence: CSTRGRPPDTQYF.

This clonotype was seen a handful of times. The gene calls are TRBV10-3 and TRBJ2-1; D is unclear. The V gene lost 2 bases and the J gene lost 2 bases, with 7 bases spanning the gap. This CDR3 contains 14 residues. CDR1 is ENHRY and CDR2 is SYGVKD in the germline V gene. The CDR3 sequence is CAISEVSAYNEQFF. CDR3 nucleotide sequence: TGTGCCATCAGTGAGGTGTCAGCCTACAATGAGCAGTTCTTC.

The rearrangement uses TRBV20-1 and TRBJ2-1; 7 nucleotides agree with TRBD1. This CDR3 has 15 residues. Germline V gene data show CDR1 as DFQATT and CDR2 as SNEGSKA (reference sequence). With V trimmed by 3 bases and J by 1 base, 6 bases remained unmatched. CDR3 coding DNA: TGCAGTGCTAGGCCAAAGGGGGCATCCTACAATGAGCAGTTCTTC. Translation gives CSARPKGASYNEQFF.

CDR3 loop: CASGEDRGHEQYF. The CDR3 DNA reads TGTGCCAGCGGCGAAGACAGGGGCCACGAGCAGTACTTC. This chain uses TRBV6-2 or TRBV6-3 with TRBJ2-7, with 8 positions matching TRBD1. CDR1 MNHEY and CDR2 SVGEGT come from the germline V gene. The CDR3 sequence is 13 residues long. With 8 bases clipped from V and 5 bases from J, the junction kept 8 bases outside the gene matches.

The rearrangement uses TRBV4-2 and TRBJ1-5; no clear D. This CDR3 contains 13 residues. Between the trimmed V and J ends, which lost 1 base and 9 bases, there was a span of 10 bases. Germline V gene sequence: CDR1 LGHNA, CDR2 YNFKEQ. The CDR3 loop reads CASSQAAAGPQHF. As DNA, the CDR3 is TGTGCCAGCAGCCAAGCAGCGGCGGGGCCCCAGCATTTT.

This clonotype has just a few counts. This rearrangement joins TRBV11-1 to TRBJ2-7; 7 nucleotides align to TRBD2. The CDR3 sequence is 16 residues long. V dropped 5 bases and J dropped 4; count of bases not matched to a gene: 14. Germline CDR1 is SGHAT and CDR2 is FQDESV (reference sequence). The CDR3 spells CASSPIPDGGIYEQYF. Here the CDR3 DNA reads TGTGCCAGCAGCCCAATACCCGACGGGGGGATTTACGAGCAGTACTTC.

This clonotype appeared a few times. The J gene is TRBJ2-1, the V gene TRBV7-2; 7 bases agree with TRBD1. CDR3 length: 17 residues. Looked up from germline, CDR1 is SGHTA and CDR2 is FQGNSA. V shed 5 bases and J 0 bases; nucleotides not matched to a gene: 10. In DNA, the CDR3 is TGTGCCAGCAGCCCGTGGACAGGTCGGAGCTCCTACAATGAGCAGTTCTTC. Its protein product is CASSPWTGRSSYNEQFF.

This clonotype has a handful of counts. This sequence joins TRBV29-1 and TRBJ2-2; 8 bases line up with TRBD1. Trimming removed 7 bases from V and 4 bases from J; junction bases left unmatched: 8. Germline V gene sequence: CDR1 SQVTM, CDR2 ANQGSEA. The CDR3 contains 14 residues. DNA for the CDR3: TGCAGCGCATGGACAGGGATGGTCACCGGGGAGCTGTTTTTT. The encoded protein is CSAWTGMVTGELFF.

This clonotype was observed many times. V gene TRBV20-1 combines with J gene TRBJ2-3; TRBD2 matches at 15 bases. Germline assignment: CDR1 DFQATT and CDR2 SNEGSKA (reference sequence). The V gene end was trimmed by 5 bases and the J gene end by 0 bases; junction bases not matched to a gene: 6. This CDR3 has 17 residues. Here the CDR3 reads CSAAGLAGGGSTDTQYF. DNA for the CDR3: TGCAGTGCTGCCGGACTAGCGGGAGGGGGAAGCACAGATACGCAGTATTTT.

The chain carries TRBV10-3 and TRBJ1-5, with TRBD1 as a possible D gene (5 bases). Germline V gene lookup returns CDR1 ENHRY and CDR2 SYGVKD. V gave up 10 bases and J gave up 4 bases, with 11 bases separating them. The CDR3 loop spans 12 amino acids. The DNA for the CDR3 is TGTGCCACCGGGGCAGGGAATCAGCCCCAGCATTTT. This translates into CATGAGNQPQHF.

This clonotype has more than one count but fewer than ten. The J gene is TRBJ2-7, the V gene TRBV6-2 or TRBV6-3, with 11 bases aligning to TRBD2. This CDR3 has 17 amino acids. The V and J ends lost 3 bases and 0 bases, in that order; junction bases with no gene match: 7. CDR1 and CDR2 from the germline V gene are MNHEY and SVGEGT. The CDR3 nucleotides are TGTGCCAGCAGTTATACCGGGACTAGCGGTTCCTCCTACGAGCAGTACTTC. This encodes CASSYTGTSGSSYEQYF.

This clonotype appeared many times. The J gene is TRBJ1-1, the V gene TRBV7-9; D perhaps matches TRBD1 (5 bases). Trimming pared 6 bases from V and 8 bases from J, leaving 19 bases between. Germline loops: CDR1 SEHNR, CDR2 FQNEAQ (reference sequence). The CDR3 is made up of 14 amino acids. This chain's CDR3 is CASRGRAPDLEAFF. Written as DNA, the CDR3 is TGTGCCAGCAGGGGGCGGGCACCCGATCTGGAAGCTTTCTTT.

V is TRBV27 and J is TRBJ2-7; D possibly uses TRBD1 or TRBD2 (5 bases each). The CDR3 runs to 13 residues. From germline, CDR1 is MNHEY and CDR2 SMNVEV (reference sequence). Between the trimmed V and J ends, which lost 2 bases and 5 bases, there was a span of 10 bases. CDR3 region: CASSLEGPDEQYF. The CDR3 nucleotides read TGTGCCAGCAGTTTAGAGGGGCCAGACGAGCAGTACTTC.

This clonotype was recorded at least ten times. The chain combines TRBV6-5 with TRBJ1-2; tentatively, D is TRBD1 (5 bases). This CDR3 region has 15 residues. With 4 bases removed from V and 4 bases from J, the gap between germline ends came to 16 bases. Germline V lookup: CDR1 MNHEY, CDR2 SVGAGI. CDR3 amino acids: CASSFNGAGIYGYTF. CDR3 nucleotides: TGTGCCAGCAGTTTTAACGGGGCAGGGATCTATGGCTACACCTTC.